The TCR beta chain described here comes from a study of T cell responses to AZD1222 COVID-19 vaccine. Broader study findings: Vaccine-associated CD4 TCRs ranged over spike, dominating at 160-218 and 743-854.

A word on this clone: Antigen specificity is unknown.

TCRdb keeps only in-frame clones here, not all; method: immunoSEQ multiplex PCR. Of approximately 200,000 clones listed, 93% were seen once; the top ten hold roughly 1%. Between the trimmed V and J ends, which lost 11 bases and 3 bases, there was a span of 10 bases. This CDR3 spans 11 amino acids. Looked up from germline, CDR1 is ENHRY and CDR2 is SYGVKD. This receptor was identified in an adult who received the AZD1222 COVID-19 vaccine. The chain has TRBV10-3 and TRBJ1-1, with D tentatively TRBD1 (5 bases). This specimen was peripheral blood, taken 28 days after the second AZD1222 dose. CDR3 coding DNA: TGTGCCGCCCAGGGAGACACTGAAGCTTTCTTT. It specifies CAAQGDTEAFF.